This T cell receptor beta chain came from a study of molecular identifiers for immune sequencing clone quantification. The germline CDR1 and CDR2 sequences are SGHAT and FQNNGV. CDR3 length equals 14 residues. TCRdb re-derived calls from the PCR reads in MiXCR, one entry per CDR3 protein. The sample contains fewer than 30,000 distinct CDR3 sequences, about 15% of which appear only once. This clonotype turned up a few times. What it binds is not known. A read error is possible here, since a much larger clone lies one base away. General observations from the study: Over 98% of CMV-specific effector molecules, but under 1% of naive ones, were in clones above 20 copies.

The source is a human donor in good health. Some libraries in this study had Jurkat cell RNA spiked in. V usage is TRBV11-2 and J usage is TRBJ2-7; D ambiguous. Source material: naive CD8+ T cells from blood, with Jurkat cell RNA spiked in. Subset here: FACS-sorted CD8+CD4-CCR7+CD45RA+ naive T cells. CDR3 loop: CANSLDAPAPEQYF. The CDR3, as DNA: TGTGCCAACAGCTTAGATGCGCCAGCCCCCGAGCAGTACTTC.